This record concerns one TCR beta chain sequence. Recovered status applied to Cohort 3 donors who had two consecutive negative PCRs. It also applied to those with clearance or with symptom resolution. Under the authors' procedure: It was from reference gene primer amplification that nucleated cell counts were estimated. Method: immunoSEQ multiplex PCR; TCRdb's copy keeps in-frame clones and lacks some. That table furnishes V, J and clone size, whereas the DNA furnished D and trimming. The sample includes about 170,000 clones, 84% of them seen just once. The data belong to a study of blood T cell repertoires in COVID-19. Study-level information: PBMCs, B-cell-depleted T cells, or T cells provided the cDNA or gDNA that made up the material.

The CDR3 has 15 amino acids. Between the trimmed V and J ends, which lost 0 bases and 5 bases, there was a span of 13 bases. CDR1 and CDR2 (germline): MGHRA, YSYEKL. The TCR sequence derives from a middle-aged man who had recovered from COVID-19. V usage is TRBV4-1 and J usage is TRBJ2-5, with TRBD1 as a possible D gene (5 bases). Input material: PBMCs or T cells enriched from blood (not recorded which). The CDR3 loop reads CASSQEPRVAETQYF. For the CDR3, the DNA is TGCGCCAGCAGCCAAGAGCCCAGGGTAGCTGAGACCCAGTACTTC.